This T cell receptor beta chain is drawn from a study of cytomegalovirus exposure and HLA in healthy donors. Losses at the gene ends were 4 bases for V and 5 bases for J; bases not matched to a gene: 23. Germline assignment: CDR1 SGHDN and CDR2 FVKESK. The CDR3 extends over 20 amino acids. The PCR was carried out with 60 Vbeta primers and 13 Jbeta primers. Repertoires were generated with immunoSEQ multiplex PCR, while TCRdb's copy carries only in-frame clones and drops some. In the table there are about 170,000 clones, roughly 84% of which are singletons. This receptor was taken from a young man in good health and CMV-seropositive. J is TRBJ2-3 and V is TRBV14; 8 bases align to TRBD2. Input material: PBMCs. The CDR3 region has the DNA TGTGCCAGCAGCCCTCTCCCATCCCGACGAGAGCGGGGGAGGGTAGATACGCAGTATTTT. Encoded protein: CASSPLPSRRERGRVDTQYF.